What follows is one TCR beta chain and its context. Assay used: immunoSEQ multiplex PCR; TCRdb lists only in-frame clones, some missing. Altogether about 67,000 clones are present, approximately 90% being singletons, with the ten largest covering around 1.4%. This sample stems from a study of T cell changes during pregnancy in multiple sclerosis. The CDR3 covers 12 residues. Germline V gene lookup returns CDR1 SNHLY and CDR2 FYNNEI. The junction had 8 bases not matched to a gene; V was cut back by 10 bases and J by 6 bases. Sequencing used peripheral blood, obtained in the second trimester of pregnancy. The sequence was obtained from a female donor with multiple sclerosis, enrolled in a pregnancy study. This rearrangement joins TRBV2 to TRBJ1-2; 7 bases are shared with TRBD1. CDR3 nucleotide sequence: TGTGCCACACAGGGGTCTACCCATGGCTACACCTTC. It codes for CATQGSTHGYTF. Drawing the rest from reference TRBV2 and TRBJ1-2, the complete variable domain is EPEVTQTPSHQVTQMGQEVILRCVPISNHLYFYWYRQILGQKVEFLVSFYNNEISEKSEIFDDQFSVERPDGSNFTLKIRSTKLEDSAMYFCATQGSTHGYTFGSGTRLTVV.